Listed below are T cell receptor beta chains from one sample, sequenced in a study of a mutant IDH1 vaccine in newly diagnosed glioma. Some clones are missing from TCRdb's copy, which holds only in-frame ones; the method was immunoSEQ multiplex PCR. The table includes about 92,000 clones, just under 80% detected once. The sequences come from PBMCs, collected from a glioma patient treated with radiotherapy, temozolomide or both. The receptors originated from a man aged 40-55 years with glioma. Both conserved end residues are part of each CDR3. The order of the fields is CDR3 DNA, CDR3 protein, V gene, J gene, clone size, D gene. The D gene is left open where the match is weak. Part of the rows lack a size; the others show once, few, many or a class for expanded clones.

DNA: TGTGCCAGCAGGGGCGGGAGGGTGTACGAGCAGTACTTC
CDR3: CASRGGRVYEQYF
V: TRBV21-1
J: TRBJ2-7
size: -
D: -

DNA: TGTGCCAGCAGCTGCCGGGACAGGGTAGAGACCCAGTACTTC
CDR3: CASSCRDRVETQYF
V: TRBV21-1
J: TRBJ2-5
size: -
D: -

DNA: TGTGCCGGCGGGGACAGGGGGCGAAACTATGGCTACACCTTC
CDR3: CAGGDRGRNYGYTF
V: TRBV6-1
J: TRBJ1-2
size: -
D: TRBD1

DNA: TGCGCCAGCAGTGAGTTGACAGGGGCTGGCTACACCTTC
CDR3: CASSELTGAGYTF
V: TRBV10-2
J: TRBJ1-2
size: -
D: TRBD1

DNA: TGTGCCAGCAGCTCCTTACTAGCGGGGCCGAGCACAGATACGCAGTATTTT
CDR3: CASSSLLAGPSTDTQYF
V: TRBV7-6
J: TRBJ2-3
size: -
D: TRBD2

DNA: TGTGCCAGCAGCCCAAGGACTAGCACCGGGGAGCTGTTTTTT
CDR3: CASSPRTSTGELFF
V: TRBV14
J: TRBJ2-2
size: -
D: TRBD2

DNA: TGTGCCAGCAGCTTGGCCCAAGAGACCCAGTACTTC
CDR3: CASSLAQETQYF
V: TRBV5-6
J: TRBJ2-5
size: -
D: -

DNA: TGTGCCAGTACCCTGACAGGGAGGGCTTTCTTT
CDR3: CASTLTGRAFF
V: TRBV19
J: TRBJ1-1
size: -
D: TRBD1

DNA: TGTGCCAGCAGCTGGGGACTAGCGGGTTTGACAGATACGCAGTATTTT
CDR3: CASSWGLAGLTDTQYF
V: TRBV7-2
J: TRBJ2-3
size: -
D: TRBD2

DNA: TGTGCCAGCAGCCTAGGGCACAGAGTCCCAGGACGGGGAGCTGTTTTT
CDR3: CASSLGHRVPGRGAVF
V: TRBV14
J: TRBJ2-2
size: -
D: -

DNA: TGTGCCAGTAGTATAGACGGACTTCTGGGGTATGGCTACACCTTC
CDR3: CASSIDGLLGYGYTF
V: TRBV19
J: TRBJ1-2
size: -
D: -

DNA: TGTGCCAGCAGCTTCTCCAGCAATCAGCCCCAGCATTTT
CDR3: CASSFSSNQPQHF
V: TRBV7-9
J: TRBJ1-5
size: -
D: -

DNA: TGTGCCAGCAGCTTAGGGGCGGGGTACGAGCAGTACTTC
CDR3: CASSLGAGYEQYF
V: TRBV7-9
J: TRBJ2-7
size: -
D: -

DNA: TGTGCCAGCAGCAATGAGGGTAGGGGACAGGGGTTTACCGGGGAGCTGTTTTTT
CDR3: CASSNEGRGQGFTGELFF
V: TRBV21-1
J: TRBJ2-2
size: once
D: -

DNA: TGTGCTAGCAGCCAGCAGGGCGGGAGTAACACCGGGGAGCTGTTTTTT
CDR3: CASSQQGGSNTGELFF
V: TRBV7-7
J: TRBJ2-2
size: few
D: TRBD2

DNA: TGTGCCATCAGCCCGACAGGGAGTAGGACTGAAGCTTTCTTT
CDR3: CAISPTGSRTEAFF
V: TRBV10-3
J: TRBJ1-1
size: -
D: TRBD1

DNA: TGCAGCGTTCTGGTCGTCGGTAGGCAAGAGACCCAGTACTTC
CDR3: CSVLVVGRQETQYF
V: TRBV29-1
J: TRBJ2-5
size: -
D: -

DNA: TGCGCCAGCAGGGCTATTAAGCATGAGCAGTTCTTC
CDR3: CASRAIKHEQFF
V: TRBV10-1
J: TRBJ2-1
size: -
D: -

DNA: TGTGCCAGCAGCTTAGCACAGGGTCTAGCCAAAAACATTCAGTACTTC
CDR3: CASSLAQGLAKNIQYF
V: TRBV7-2
J: TRBJ2-4
size: -
D: -

DNA: TGCGCCAGCAGCTTAATTCATACCTACGAGCAGTACTTC
CDR3: CASSLIHTYEQYF
V: TRBV4-3
J: TRBJ2-7
size: -
D: -

DNA: TGTGCCAGTGGAAGCGGGAGGGGGGATACGCAGTATTTT
CDR3: CASGSGRGDTQYF
V: TRBV19
J: TRBJ2-3
size: -
D: TRBD2

DNA: TGTGCCAGCAGAGCAGGGTCGGTGCAAAATGAAAAACTGTTTTTT
CDR3: CASRAGSVQNEKLFF
V: TRBV7-2
J: TRBJ1-4
size: -
D: -

DNA: TGCGCCAGCAGCCAAGATGACAGGGGCACTGAAGCTTTCTTT
CDR3: CASSQDDRGTEAFF
V: TRBV4-1
J: TRBJ1-1
size: few
D: TRBD1

DNA: TGTGCCAGCAGTCTTTTCACAAAGGGGCCTGGAAACACCATATATTTT
CDR3: CASSLFTKGPGNTIYF
V: TRBV6-6
J: TRBJ1-3
size: -
D: -

DNA: TGTGCCAGCAGTACACCGGGACAGGGGAACGAGCAGTACTTC
CDR3: CASSTPGQGNEQYF
V: TRBV28
J: TRBJ2-7
size: -
D: TRBD1

DNA: TGTGCCACCAGCAGCCGACAACCCGGCGAGCAGTACTTC
CDR3: CATSSRQPGEQYF
V: TRBV15
J: TRBJ2-7
size: -
D: -

DNA: TGTGCCAGCAGCTTTGGTTCAGGGAAGGTCACTGAAGCTTTCTTT
CDR3: CASSFGSGKVTEAFF
V: TRBV12-1
J: TRBJ1-1
size: -
D: -

DNA: TGCGCCAGCAGCCAAGACACCACCCGAAGGGGGCAGCCCCAGCATTTT
CDR3: CASSQDTTRRGQPQHF
V: TRBV5-2
J: TRBJ1-5
size: -
D: -

DNA: TGTGCCAGCACCCTTAGAGGGGGGCTGTACACTGAAGCTTTCTTT
CDR3: CASTLRGGLYTEAFF
V: TRBV7-2
J: TRBJ1-1
size: -
D: -

DNA: TGTGCCAGCAGCCGGACAGGGCGCACAGATACGCAGTATTTT
CDR3: CASSRTGRTDTQYF
V: TRBV6-1
J: TRBJ2-3
size: -
D: TRBD1

DNA: TGTGCCAGCAGCCATTATAGGGACCTCTACGAGCAGTACTTC
CDR3: CASSHYRDLYEQYF
V: TRBV11-2
J: TRBJ2-7
size: -
D: -

DNA: TGTGCCTGGAGCTCGGGACGGCCTAGCAATCAGCCCCAGCATTTT
CDR3: CAWSSGRPSNQPQHF
V: TRBV30
J: TRBJ1-5
size: -
D: -

DNA: TGTGCCAGCAGCGTTGACATAGACCAAGAGACCCAGTACTTC
CDR3: CASSVDIDQETQYF
V: TRBV6-1
J: TRBJ2-5
size: -
D: -

DNA: TGTGCCAGCAGTGAAGATCCCGACAGGGCGCATAATGGCTACACCTTC
CDR3: CASSEDPDRAHNGYTF
V: TRBV6-1
J: TRBJ1-2
size: -
D: TRBD1

DNA: TGTGCCTGGAGTGTAACTGGGGTCAAGAACACTGAAGCTTTCTTT
CDR3: CAWSVTGVKNTEAFF
V: TRBV30
J: TRBJ1-1
size: -
D: -

DNA: TGCGCCAGCAGCCAAGGGCAAGTACAGGGAGGCACTGAAGCTTTCTTT
CDR3: CASSQGQVQGGTEAFF
V: TRBV4-3
J: TRBJ1-1
size: -
D: -

DNA: TGTGCCTGGAGTCCCGGGGGTAGCGGGAGAAACGAGCAGTACTTC
CDR3: CAWSPGGSGRNEQYF
V: TRBV30
J: TRBJ2-7
size: -
D: TRBD2

DNA: TGTGCCAGCAGAGGACAGGGGGGACTAGCGGGAGGGAACGAGCAGTACTTC
CDR3: CASRGQGGLAGGNEQYF
V: TRBV28
J: TRBJ2-7
size: -
D: TRBD2

DNA: TGTGCCAGCTCCCTAACGTCCGTGTGGGGGGCCAACGTCCTGACTTTC
CDR3: CASSLTSVWGANVLTF
V: TRBV18
J: TRBJ2-6
size: -
D: -

DNA: TGCGCCAGCAGCTTACGGGACCAGAGCTCCTACAATGAGCAGTTCTTC
CDR3: CASSLRDQSSYNEQFF
V: TRBV5-1
J: TRBJ2-1
size: -
D: -

DNA: TGCGCCAGCAGCCAAGATCACAGGGGCAGGGGGTTCACAGATACGCAGTATTTT
CDR3: CASSQDHRGRGFTDTQYF
V: TRBV4-1
J: TRBJ2-3
size: -
D: TRBD1

DNA: TGTGCCACCAGCAAAGACCCCCAGAGACCTCAGCCCCAGCATTTT
CDR3: CATSKDPQRPQPQHF
V: TRBV15
J: TRBJ1-5
size: -
D: -

DNA: TGTGCCAGCAGCCCGGGGATGGAGACCCAGTACTTC
CDR3: CASSPGMETQYF
V: TRBV7-2
J: TRBJ2-5
size: -
D: -

DNA: TGTGCCATCAGTGAGTCAATCGGACTAGCGGGTGGAGCCTACCAAGAGACCCAGTACTTC
CDR3: CAISESIGLAGGAYQETQYF
V: TRBV10-3
J: TRBJ2-5
size: -
D: TRBD2

DNA: TGTGCCAGCTGCCGGACAGGGGGCGAGGAGCCGTACTTC
CDR3: CASCRTGGEEPYF
V: TRBV21-1
J: TRBJ2-7
size: few
D: -

DNA: TGTGCCATCAAGGACAGGGGGCCTAGCGAGCAGTACTTC
CDR3: CAIKDRGPSEQYF
V: TRBV10-3
J: TRBJ2-7
size: -
D: TRBD1

DNA: TGTGCCAGCAGTGGACAGGGGAACTATGGCTACACCTTC
CDR3: CASSGQGNYGYTF
V: TRBV2
J: TRBJ1-2
size: -
D: TRBD1

DNA: TGTGCCAGCTCATCAGCGGCGGGCCAAGAGACCCAGTACTTC
CDR3: CASSSAAGQETQYF
V: TRBV18
J: TRBJ2-5
size: -
D: -

DNA: TGTGCCAGCAGTGTTGTGACAACAGATACGCAGTATTTT
CDR3: CASSVVTTDTQYF
V: TRBV2
J: TRBJ2-3
size: -
D: -